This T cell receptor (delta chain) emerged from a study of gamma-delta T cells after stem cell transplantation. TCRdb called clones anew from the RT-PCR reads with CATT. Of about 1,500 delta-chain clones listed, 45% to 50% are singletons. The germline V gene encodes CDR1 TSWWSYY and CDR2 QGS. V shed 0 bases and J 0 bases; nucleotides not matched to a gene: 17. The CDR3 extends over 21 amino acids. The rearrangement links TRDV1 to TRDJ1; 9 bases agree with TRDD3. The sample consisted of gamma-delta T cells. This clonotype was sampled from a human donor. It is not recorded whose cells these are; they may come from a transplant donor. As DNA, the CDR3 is TGTGCTCTTGGGGAACTCCGATTTCCTACTGGGGGACCACCTTACACCGATAAACTCATCTTT. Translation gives CALGELRFPTGGPPYTDKLIF.